Listed here is a single T cell receptor beta chain. PCR used 60 Vbeta primers and 13 Jbeta primers. Generated by immunoSEQ multiplex PCR, the TCRdb table keeps only in-frame clones and is missing some. In total, the table holds roughly 78,000 clones. This sample was included in a study of cytomegalovirus exposure and HLA in healthy donors. CDR3 length: 13 residues. Germline CDR1 GTSNPN, CDR2 SVGIG (reference sequence). V trimming: 6 bases; J trimming: 8 bases; junction bases outside the gene matches: 10. The source is a man aged 35 to 55 in good health and CMV-seronegative. Sample: PBMCs. J is TRBJ1-1 and V is TRBV30, with 9 bases matching TRBD1. The CDR3: CACPPTGGTEAFF. CDR3 DNA: TGTGCCTGCCCTCCGACAGGGGGAACCGAAGCTTTCTTT.